Listed here are 21 T cell receptor beta chains from one sample, sequenced in a study of cytomegalovirus exposure and HLA in healthy donors. The PCR used 60 Vbeta and 13 Jbeta primers. Clones were read by immunoSEQ multiplex PCR, and TCRdb kept only the in-frame ones, dropping some. The sample's table shows about 70,000 clones. Sequencing was carried out using PBMCs. The origin of the receptors is a female donor in good health and CMV-seropositive.

The CDR3 reads CASSPRTGGNEKLFF. CDR3 in DNA: TGTGCCAGCAGTCCTAGGACAGGGGGAAATGAAAAACTGTTTTTT. The chain carries TRBV25-1 and TRBJ1-4; 10 bases are shared with TRBD1. Germline values: CDR1 MGHDK, CDR2 SYGVNS. This CDR3 comprises 15 residues. After removal of 5 bases from V and 5 bases from J, the junction contained 5 bases not matched to a gene.

The V call is TRBV9, the J call TRBJ1-1; D not resolved. The CDR3 length is 14 residues. Trimming left V 2 bases short and J 8 bases short, with 16 bases between. From germline, CDR1 is SGDLS and CDR2 YYNGEE. Here the CDR3 reads CASSVLSETVEAFF. The CDR3 DNA reads TGTGCCAGCAGCGTCCTCTCCGAAACAGTCGAAGCTTTCTTT. The full variable domain, rest sourced from reference TRBV9 and TRBJ1-1, is DSGVTQTPKHLITATGQRVTLRCSPRSGDLSVYWYQQSLDQGLQFLIQYYNGEERAKGNILERFSAQQFPDLHSELNLSSLELGDSALYFCASSVLSETVEAFFGQGTRLTVV.

The CDR3, as DNA: TGTGCCTGGAGTGTGTCGGGGGGCCTAGGAAATCAGCCCCAGCATTTT. Translation: CAWSVSGGLGNQPQHF. The gene calls are TRBV30 and TRBJ1-5, with D possibly matching TRBD1 (6 bases). Germline CDR1 and CDR2: GTSNPN and SVGIG (reference sequence). Trimming stripped 0 bases from V and 4 bases from J, with 16 bases between. The CDR3 runs to 16 residues.

The chain is built from TRBV4-3 and TRBJ1-2, with TRBD1 matching 8 bases. The CDR3 has 16 residues. V gave up 6 bases and J gave up 1 base; unmatched junction bases: 10. The germline gives CDR1 LGHNA, CDR2 YSLEER. The chain's CDR3 is CASSLLGQGDNYGYTF. CDR3 nucleotide sequence: TGCGCCAGCAGTCTCCTTGGACAGGGAGATAACTATGGCTACACCTTC.

The CDR3 nucleotides read TGTGCCACCAGCGGAGGGACAGGGGGTTTCTCTGGGGCCAACGTCCTGACTTTC. This encodes CATSGGTGGFSGANVLTF. The V gene is TRBV15, the J gene TRBJ2-6, with 11 bases aligning to TRBD1. Germline trimming cut 5 bases from V and 0 bases from J; bases unmatched to any gene: 6. The CDR3 sequence is 18 residues long. The germline gives CDR1 LNHNV, CDR2 YYDKDF (reference sequence).

The rearrangement links TRBV19 to TRBJ2-1, with 11 bases lining up with TRBD2. The CDR3 has 16 amino acids. Germline CDR1 and CDR2: LNHDA and SQIVND (reference sequence). The V segment lost 7 bases and the J segment 4 bases; nucleotides outside the gene matches: 9. CDR3 region: CASTLSGLAEYNEQFF. CDR3 in DNA: TGTGCCAGTACCCTATCGGGACTAGCGGAATACAATGAGCAGTTCTTC.

The chain recombines TRBV6-1 with TRBJ2-2, with 13 bases identical to TRBD2. The V gene's germline CDR1 is MNHNS and CDR2 SASEGT. Trimming took 8 bases from V and 3 from J; bases not matched to a gene: 0. The CDR3 is made up of 14 amino acids. The CDR3 reads CASGLAGDTGELFF. The CDR3 DNA follows: TGTGCCAGCGGACTAGCGGGAGACACCGGGGAGCTGTTTTTT.

This sequence joins TRBV4-1 and TRBJ1-1; D call uncertain. The CDR3 extends over 15 amino acids. Germline V gene data show CDR1 as MGHRA and CDR2 as YSYEKL. The V end lost 5 bases, the J end lost 1 base, and 14 bases lay between the germline ends. The CDR3 DNA reads TGCGCCAGCAGCGCACACAGAAACTCGAACACTGAAGCTTTCTTT. It specifies CASSAHRNSNTEAFF.

V usage is TRBV9 and J usage is TRBJ2-3, with TRBD2 matching over 10 bases. The V gene's germline CDR1 is SGDLS and CDR2 YYNGEE. Unmatched junction bases numbered 6, after V lost 4 bases and J lost 4 bases. The CDR3 loop spans 15 amino acids. CDR3 in amino acids: CASSSSGGGPDTQYF. The CDR3 DNA is TGTGCCAGCAGCTCGAGCGGGGGGGGCCCAGATACGCAGTATTTT.

Notes on this clone: Mismatch with germline at one junction end may stem from a read error. V and J are TRBV7-7 and TRBJ2-7; 9 bases match TRBD2. CDR3 length: 15 amino acids. Germline V lookup: CDR1 SSHAT, CDR2 FNYEAQ (reference sequence). The CDR3 region is CASSLEASGNYEQYF. DNA of the CDR3: TGTGCTAGCAGCTTAGAGGCTAGCGGGAACTACGAGCAGTACTTC.

J is TRBJ1-4 and V is TRBV18; 11 bases are a match to TRBD1. The CDR3 spans 18 residues. The V gene end was trimmed by 4 bases and the J gene end by 0 bases; junction bases not matched to a gene: 7. Germline V gene sequence: CDR1 KGHSH, CDR2 LQKENI. For the CDR3, the DNA is TGTGCCAGCTCACTGAGTGCGGGACAGGGGGCAACTAATGAAAAACTGTTTTTT. Encoded protein: CASSLSAGQGATNEKLFF.

The V call is TRBV6-6, the J call TRBJ1-1; maybe TRBD1 (5 bases). The CDR3 sequence is 13 residues long. Between the trimmed V and J ends, which lost 1 base and 4 bases, there was a span of 7 bases. The germline V gene has CDR1 MNHNY and CDR2 SVGAGI (reference sequence). CDR3 amino acids: CASSYLGVTEAFF. The CDR3 nucleotides are TGTGCCAGCAGTTACTTAGGGGTCACTGAAGCTTTCTTT.

The chain links TRBV19 to TRBJ1-2; the D is unclear. The V and J ends lost 2 bases and 6 bases respectively, with 10 bases between them. This CDR3 is built from 13 residues. CDR1 and CDR2 (germline): LNHDA, SQIVND (reference sequence). The CDR3 protein is CASSIRVSDGYTF. The DNA for the CDR3 is TGTGCCAGTAGTATACGGGTGTCGGATGGCTACACCTTC.

This rearrangement joins TRBV27 to TRBJ2-1; the D gene is possibly TRBD2 (5 bases). CDR3 length: 15 amino acids. With 8 bases removed from V and 0 bases from J, the gap between germline ends came to 14 bases. Germline V gene lookup returns CDR1 MNHEY and CDR2 SMNVEV (reference sequence). The CDR3 bases are TGTGCCAGCCACGGGTTGGGGAGCTCCTACAATGAGCAGTTCTTC. Residues: CASHGLGSSYNEQFF.

The chain combines TRBV6-5 with TRBJ2-7; D unclear. CDR1 is MNHEY, CDR2 SVGAGI, per germline. The CDR3 extends over 12 amino acids. Trimming left V 5 bases short and J 5 bases short, with 10 bases between. CDR3 nucleotide sequence: TGTGCCAGCAGTCAAAACAGCAACGAGCAGTACTTC. Its protein product is CASSQNSNEQYF.

The CDR3, as DNA: TGTGCCTTCGGGGTTGGGGGCAATCAGCCCCAGCATTTT. The encoded protein is CAFGVGGNQPQHF. V is TRBV30 and J is TRBJ1-5; D not certain. Deletions cut 7 bases from V and 2 bases from J, with 12 bases between. The germline V gene encodes CDR1 GTSNPN and CDR2 SVGIG (reference sequence). The CDR3 has 13 amino acids.

J is TRBJ2-3 and V is TRBV9; D possibly corresponds to TRBD2 (5 bases). CDR1 is SGDLS and CDR2 is YYNGEE in the germline V gene. V shed 3 bases and J shed 2 bases, with 13 bases lying between them. The length of the CDR3 is 15 residues. CDR3 region: CASSARRADTDTQYF. CDR3 in DNA: TGTGCCAGCAGCGCCAGGCGGGCGGACACAGATACGCAGTATTTT.

This chain connects TRBV29-1 to TRBJ2-7, with a weak D call TRBD1 (6 bases). V was clipped by 7 bases and J by 0 bases, with 16 bases between them. Per germline, CDR1 SQVTM and CDR2 ANQGSEA. The CDR3 extends over 14 amino acids. CDR3 sequence: CSAKPGHNSYEQYF. As DNA, the CDR3 is TGCAGCGCTAAACCGGGACACAACTCCTACGAGCAGTACTTC.

The rearrangement links TRBV27 to TRBJ2-7; possibly TRBD2 for D (5 bases). This CDR3 spans 14 amino acids. CDR1 and CDR2 from the germline V gene are MNHEY and SMNVEV (reference sequence). Trimming removed 3 bases at V and 2 bases at J, with 11 bases between. CDR3 sequence (DNA): TGTGCCAGCAGTTTGGCCGGGAATGCCTACGAGCAGTACTTC. It encodes CASSLAGNAYEQYF.

The chain carries TRBV27 and TRBJ1-2, with D perhaps matching TRBD1 (5 bases). This CDR3 region has 14 residues. Germline loops: CDR1 MNHEY, CDR2 SMNVEV (reference sequence). Trimming left V 4 bases short and J 4 bases short, with 13 bases between. This chain's CDR3 is CASSSGQDIYGYTF. The CDR3 DNA is TGTGCCAGCAGTTCCGGTCAGGACATCTATGGCTACACCTTC.

This rearrangement joins TRBV19 to TRBJ1-1; 9 positions agree with TRBD1. Germline V gene sequence: CDR1 LNHDA, CDR2 SQIVND (reference sequence). With 4 bases clipped from V and 5 bases from J, the junction kept 5 bases outside the gene matches. The CDR3 is 14 amino acids. CDR3 in amino acids: CASSTWTGETEAFF. The CDR3 DNA reads TGTGCCAGTAGTACCTGGACAGGGGAAACTGAAGCTTTCTTT.